The T cell receptor beta chain described here comes from a study of blood T cell repertoires in COVID-19. About the study: The United States, Italy and Spain supplied acute and convalescent COVID-19 samples. The analysed material was cDNA or gDNA that came from T cells, B-cell-depleted T cells, or PBMCs.

V was trimmed by 6 bases and J by 0 bases, leaving 15 bases between them. The CDR3 loop spans 16 amino acids. Per the germline V gene, CDR1 is LGHNA and CDR2 is YNFKEQ. Authors' data handling: Reference gene primers were amplified, and this amplification served to estimate nucleated cell counts. Generated by immunoSEQ multiplex PCR, the TCRdb table keeps only in-frame clones and is missing some. V, J and clone size reflect that table, while D and trimming were determined from the DNA. In the table there are about 71,000 clones, 90% of which are singletons. The sample was peripheral blood. The clonotype comes from a woman younger than 30 with acute or convalescent COVID-19. The chain has TRBV4-2 and TRBJ1-3; TRBD1 might be the D (5 bases). CDR3 coding DNA: TGTGCCAGCAGTCCCCAAGACAGAGTCTCTGGAAACACCATATATTTT. The encoded protein is CASSPQDRVSGNTIYF.